The source of this T cell receptor beta chain is a study of technical replicates of blood from several donors. V gave up 4 bases and J gave up 4 bases; unmatched junction bases: 16. CDR3 length: 17 amino acids. Germline CDR1 is SGHAT and CDR2 is FQDESV (reference sequence). The repertoire was sequenced with immunoSEQ multiplex PCR; TCRdb's copy has only in-frame clones and lacks some. This table holds some 66,000 clones, roughly 88% found once. This TCR came from a human donor in good health. Some clones in this sample may be carry-over from other donors' samples. The chain employs TRBV11-1 and TRBJ2-7; TRBD2 matches 7 bases. The source material was PBMCs. The CDR3 here is CASSSASGSIIRYEQYF. The DNA of the CDR3 is TGTGCCAGCAGCTCGGCTAGCGGATCCATTATTAGGTACGAGCAGTACTTC.